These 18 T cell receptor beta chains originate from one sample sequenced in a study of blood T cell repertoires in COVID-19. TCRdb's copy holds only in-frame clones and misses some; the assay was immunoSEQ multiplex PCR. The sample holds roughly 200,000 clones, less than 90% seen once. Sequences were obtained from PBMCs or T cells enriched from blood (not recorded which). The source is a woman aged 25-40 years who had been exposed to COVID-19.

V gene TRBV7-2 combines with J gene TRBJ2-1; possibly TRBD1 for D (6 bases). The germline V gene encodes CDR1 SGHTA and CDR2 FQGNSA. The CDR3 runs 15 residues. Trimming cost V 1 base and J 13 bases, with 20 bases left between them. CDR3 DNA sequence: TGTGCCAGCAGCTTAGAGCTAGGTGGGGGCCCTCCTCAGTTCTTC. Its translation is CASSLELGGGPPQFF.

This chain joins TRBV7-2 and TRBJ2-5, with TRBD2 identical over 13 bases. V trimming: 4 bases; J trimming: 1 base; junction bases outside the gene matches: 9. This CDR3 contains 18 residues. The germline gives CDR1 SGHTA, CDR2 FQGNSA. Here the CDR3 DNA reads TGTGCCAGCAGCTCAGGACTAGCGGGGGTGACCCGCCAAGAGACCCAGTACTTC. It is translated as CASSSGLAGVTRQETQYF.

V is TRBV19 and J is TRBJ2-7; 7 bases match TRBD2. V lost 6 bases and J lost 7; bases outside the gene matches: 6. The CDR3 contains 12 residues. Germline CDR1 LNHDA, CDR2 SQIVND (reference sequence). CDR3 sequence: CASRTGGGEQYF. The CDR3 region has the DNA TGTGCCAGTAGGACGGGGGGAGGAGAGCAGTACTTC.

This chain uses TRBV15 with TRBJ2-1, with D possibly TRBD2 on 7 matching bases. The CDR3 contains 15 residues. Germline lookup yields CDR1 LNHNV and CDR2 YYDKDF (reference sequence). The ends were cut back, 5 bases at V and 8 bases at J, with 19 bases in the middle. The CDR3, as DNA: TGTGCCACCAGCGAAAATAGGGGGGGGAAGGATGAGCAGTTCTTC. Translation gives CATSENRGGKDEQFF.

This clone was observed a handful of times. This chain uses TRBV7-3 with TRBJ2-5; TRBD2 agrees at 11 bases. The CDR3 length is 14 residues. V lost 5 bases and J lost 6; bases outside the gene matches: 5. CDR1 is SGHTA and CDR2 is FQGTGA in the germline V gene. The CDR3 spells CASSPSGGIKTQYF. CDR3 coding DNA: TGTGCCAGCAGCCCTAGCGGGGGGATAAAGACCCAGTACTTC.

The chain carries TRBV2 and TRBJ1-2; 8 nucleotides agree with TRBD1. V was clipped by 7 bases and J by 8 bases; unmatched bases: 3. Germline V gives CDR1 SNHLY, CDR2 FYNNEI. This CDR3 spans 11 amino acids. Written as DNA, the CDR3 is TGTGCCAGCACCTCAGGGGGCGGCTACACCTTC. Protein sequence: CASTSGGGYTF.

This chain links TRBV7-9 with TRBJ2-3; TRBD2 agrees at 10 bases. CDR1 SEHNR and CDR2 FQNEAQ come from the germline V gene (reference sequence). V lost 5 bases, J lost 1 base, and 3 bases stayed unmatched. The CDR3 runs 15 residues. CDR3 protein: CASSLSGGRTDTQYF. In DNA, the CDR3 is TGTGCCAGCAGCCTTAGCGGGGGGCGCACAGATACGCAGTATTTT.

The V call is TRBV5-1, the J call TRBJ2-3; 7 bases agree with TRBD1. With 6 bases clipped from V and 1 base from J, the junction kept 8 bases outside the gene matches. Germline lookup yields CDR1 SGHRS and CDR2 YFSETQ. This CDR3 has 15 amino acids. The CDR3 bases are TGCGCCAGCAACTACAGGGGAGAGGGCACAGATACGCAGTATTTT. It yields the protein CASNYRGEGTDTQYF.

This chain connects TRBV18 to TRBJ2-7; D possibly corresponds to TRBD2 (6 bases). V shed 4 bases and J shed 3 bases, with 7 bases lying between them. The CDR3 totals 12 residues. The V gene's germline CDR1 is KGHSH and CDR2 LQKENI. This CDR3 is CASSQDYYEQYF. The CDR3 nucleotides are TGTGCCAGCTCACAGGACTACTACGAGCAGTACTTC.

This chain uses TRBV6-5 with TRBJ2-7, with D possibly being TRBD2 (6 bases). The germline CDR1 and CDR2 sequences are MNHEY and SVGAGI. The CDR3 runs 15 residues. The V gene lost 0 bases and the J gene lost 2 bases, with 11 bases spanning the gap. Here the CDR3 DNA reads TGTGCCAGCAGTTACTCGGGCGGGGCTACCTACGAGCAGTACTTC. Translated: CASSYSGGATYEQYF.

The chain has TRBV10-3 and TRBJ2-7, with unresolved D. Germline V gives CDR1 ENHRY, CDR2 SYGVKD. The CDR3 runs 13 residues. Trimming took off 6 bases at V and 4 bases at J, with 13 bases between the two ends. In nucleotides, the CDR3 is TGTGCCATCAGACCCGACACATCTTACGAGCAGTACTTC. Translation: CAIRPDTSYEQYF.

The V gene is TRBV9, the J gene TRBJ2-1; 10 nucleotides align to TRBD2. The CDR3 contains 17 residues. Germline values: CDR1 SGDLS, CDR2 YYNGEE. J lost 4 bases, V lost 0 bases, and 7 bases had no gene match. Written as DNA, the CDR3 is TGTGCCAGCAGCGTAGCGTCTAGCGGGGGTAATTACAATGAGCAGTTCTTC. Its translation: CASSVASSGGNYNEQFF.

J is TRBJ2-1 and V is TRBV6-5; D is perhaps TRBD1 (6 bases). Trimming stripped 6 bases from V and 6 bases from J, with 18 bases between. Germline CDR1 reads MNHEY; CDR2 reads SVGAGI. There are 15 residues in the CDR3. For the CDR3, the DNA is TGTGCCAGCAGCTCGGGTCCATTGGGGGCCAATGAGCAGTTCTTC. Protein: CASSSGPLGANEQFF.

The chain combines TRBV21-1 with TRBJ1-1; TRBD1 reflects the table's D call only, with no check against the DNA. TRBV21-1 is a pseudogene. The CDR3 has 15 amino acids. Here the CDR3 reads CASSKVGTGDTEAFF. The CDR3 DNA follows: TGTGCCAGCAGCAAAGTTGGGACAGGGGACACTGAAGCTTTCTTT.

CDR3 sequence (DNA): TGTGCCAGCAAGGAAAACAGGCGTGAAGCTTTCTTT. The encoded protein is CASKENRREAFF. V gene TRBV2 combines with J gene TRBJ1-1; D may be TRBD1 (5 bases). The V gene's germline CDR1 is SNHLY and CDR2 FYNNEI. V lost 7 bases and J lost 7, with 13 bases in between. The CDR3 totals 12 residues.

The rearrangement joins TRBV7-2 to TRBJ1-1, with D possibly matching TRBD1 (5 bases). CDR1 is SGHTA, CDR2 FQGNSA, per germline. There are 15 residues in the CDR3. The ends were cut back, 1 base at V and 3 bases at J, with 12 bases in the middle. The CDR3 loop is CASSLVRASDTEAFF. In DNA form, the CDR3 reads TGTGCCAGCAGCTTAGTCAGGGCGAGCGACACTGAAGCTTTCTTT.

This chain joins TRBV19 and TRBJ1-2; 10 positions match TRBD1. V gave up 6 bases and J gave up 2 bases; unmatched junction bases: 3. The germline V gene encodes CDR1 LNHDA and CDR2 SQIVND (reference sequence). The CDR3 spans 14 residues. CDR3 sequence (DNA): TGTGCCAGTAGAGACAGGGGGCAGAACTATGGCTACACCTTC. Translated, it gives CASRDRGQNYGYTF.

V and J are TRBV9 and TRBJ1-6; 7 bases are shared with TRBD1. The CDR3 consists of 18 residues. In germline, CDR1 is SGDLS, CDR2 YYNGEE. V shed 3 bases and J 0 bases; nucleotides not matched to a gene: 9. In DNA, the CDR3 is TGTGCCAGCAGCGCGCCCAAGGGGGCTAGCTCCTATAATTCACCCCTCCACTTT. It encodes CASSAPKGASSYNSPLHF.